This passage covers 25 T cell receptor beta chains from one sample sequenced in a study of cytomegalovirus exposure and HLA in healthy donors. It was with 60 Vbeta and 13 Jbeta primers that the PCR ran. Measured with immunoSEQ multiplex PCR; TCRdb has only the in-frame clones, and not every one. The sample gives under 110,000 clones, 71% of which show up once; approximately 2.8% is in the top ten. The sequenced sample consisted of PBMCs. Source of these receptors: a female donor in good health and CMV-seronegative.

The CDR3 DNA is TGTGCCAGCAGCGCGACGGATAGAGGCAATGAGCAGTTCTTC. Protein: CASSATDRGNEQFF. V is TRBV7-9 and J is TRBJ2-1; D call uncertain. V was trimmed by 5 bases and J by 6 bases, leaving 14 bases between them. In germline, CDR1 is SEHNR, CDR2 FQNEAQ (reference sequence). The CDR3 length is 14 residues.

The V and J genes are TRBV6-6 and TRBJ2-1; 12 nucleotides agree with TRBD2. The CDR3 contains 15 residues. J lost 6 bases, V lost 6 bases, and 6 bases had no gene match. Germline V CDR1 and CDR2: MNHNY, SVGAGI (reference sequence). CDR3 in DNA: TGTGCCAGCAGACTACTAGCGGGAGGCACCAATGAGCAGTTCTTC. This encodes CASRLLAGGTNEQFF.

The V gene is TRBV12-2, the J gene TRBJ2-1; the D call of TRBD2 is as the table states it, not checked on the DNA. TRBV12-2 is an annotated pseudogene. This CDR3 comprises 14 residues. The CDR3 DNA follows: TGTGCAAGTCGCTTACACCCGGTAGACAATGAGCAGTTCTTC. The encoded protein is CASRLHPVDNEQFF.

The chain joins TRBV6-5 to TRBJ2-3; D is unresolved. The germline V and J ends were trimmed by 3 bases and 6 bases, with 10 bases remaining between them. Looked up from germline, CDR1 is MNHEY and CDR2 is SVGAGI. The CDR3 spans 13 residues. The CDR3 protein is CASSYSVQDTQYF. CDR3 coding DNA: TGTGCCAGCAGTTATTCAGTTCAGGATACGCAGTATTTT.

This rearrangement joins TRBV2 to TRBJ2-5; 15 bases map to TRBD2. With V trimmed by 6 bases and J by 5 bases, 4 bases remained unmatched. The CDR3 has 15 residues. The germline V gene encodes CDR1 SNHLY and CDR2 FYNNEI. CDR3 loop: CASSRTSGRAETQYF. CDR3 bases: TGTGCCAGCAGCAGGACTAGCGGGAGGGCGGAGACCCAGTACTTC.

This clone was seen only a few times. This chain uses TRBV7-2 with TRBJ2-1; 9 bases are a match to TRBD2. V trimming: 1 base; J trimming: 4 bases; junction bases outside the gene matches: 5. Per germline, CDR1 SGHTA and CDR2 FQGNSA. CDR3 size: 16 residues. CDR3 coding DNA: TGTGCCAGCAGCTTAGACGCGGGAGGGACTTACAATGAGCAGTTCTTC. It is translated as CASSLDAGGTYNEQFF.

For the CDR3, the DNA is TGCGCCAGCAGCTCCCCAGGGTCCGTTAACGAGCAGTACTTC. Its translation: CASSSPGSVNEQYF. The J gene is TRBJ2-7, the V gene TRBV5-1, with TRBD1 as a possible D gene (5 bases). V lost 3 bases and J 5 bases, leaving 15 bases between the germline ends. Germline V CDR1 and CDR2: SGHRS, YFSETQ. The CDR3 totals 14 residues.

The chain carries TRBV6-5 and TRBJ1-5; 8 positions agree with TRBD1. Trimming took 5 bases from V and 3 from J; bases not matched to a gene: 6. CDR1 and CDR2 from the germline V gene are MNHEY and SVGAGI. This CDR3 comprises 15 residues. CDR3 amino acids: CASSPTQGVNQPQHF. CDR3 DNA: TGTGCCAGCAGTCCAACACAGGGGGTCAATCAGCCCCAGCATTTT.

This clone has only a few counts. The V and J genes are TRBV4-3 and TRBJ1-5; 7 bases align to TRBD1. CDR3 length: 14 residues. The V segment lost 9 bases and the J segment 3 bases; nucleotides outside the gene matches: 8. Germline V gives CDR1 LGHNA, CDR2 YSLEER. CDR3 in DNA: TGCGCCAGTAGTCCGGGACAGTTCAATCAGCCCCAGCATTTT. Protein: CASSPGQFNQPQHF.

This clone occurred a few times. This rearrangement joins TRBV28 to TRBJ2-3; weak D call: TRBD1 (6 bases). This CDR3 region has 14 residues. CDR1 is MDHEN and CDR2 is SYDVKM in the germline V gene. Between the trimmed V and J ends, which lost 5 bases and 1 base, there was a span of 10 bases. CDR3: CASSNRTGTDTQYF. The CDR3 region has the DNA TGTGCCAGCAGTAACCGGACAGGCACAGATACGCAGTATTTT.

CDR3 bases: TGTGCCAGCAGCTTAGCTTGGCAGGGAAGGGGACTACAATCTGAGCAGTTCTTC. It translates to CASSLAWQGRGLQSEQFF. The rearrangement joins TRBV7-8 to TRBJ2-1, with 7 bases aligning to TRBD2. Germline CDR1 reads SGHVS; CDR2 reads FQNEAQ. V was clipped by 0 bases and J by 9 bases; unmatched bases: 17. This CDR3 comprises 18 residues.

This chain links TRBV29-1 with TRBJ1-1; 9 nucleotides match TRBD1. In germline, CDR1 is SQVTM, CDR2 ANQGSEA. This CDR3 is built from 14 residues. V gave up 8 bases and J gave up 0 bases; unmatched junction bases: 7. The CDR3 DNA sequence: TGCAGCTCCCGGACAGGGGACATGAACACTGAAGCTTTCTTT. It is translated as CSSRTGDMNTEAFF. The complete variable domain, with remaining parts taken from reference TRBV29-1 and TRBJ1-1, reads SAVISQKPSRDICQRGTSLTIQCQVDSQVTMMFWYRQQPGQSLTLIATANQGSEATYESGFVIDKFPISRPNLTFSTLTVSNMSPEDSSIYLCSSRTGDMNTEAFFGQGTRLTVV.

This chain joins TRBV5-5 and TRBJ2-1; 7 nucleotides line up with TRBD1. CDR3 size: 18 residues. Germline V gene sequence: CDR1 SGHKS, CDR2 YYEKEE (reference sequence). The V segment lost 4 bases and the J segment 4 bases; nucleotides outside the gene matches: 17. The CDR3 sequence: CASSRDSIQRGHYNEQFF. The CDR3 DNA reads TGTGCCAGCAGCCGAGACAGCATACAAAGGGGGCATTACAATGAGCAGTTCTTC.

The rearrangement links TRBV6-1 to TRBJ2-2; the D is unclear. The V gene's germline CDR1 is MNHNS and CDR2 SASEGT. This CDR3 is 13 amino acids long. The V end lost 0 bases, the J end lost 5 bases, and 4 bases lay between the germline ends. CDR3 sequence: CASSEALTGELFF. In DNA form, the CDR3 reads TGTGCCAGCAGTGAAGCTCTTACCGGGGAGCTGTTTTTT.

The V gene is TRBV5-4, the J gene TRBJ2-3; D gene uncertain. The germline CDR1 and CDR2 sequences are SGHNT and YYREEE (reference sequence). Between the trimmed V and J ends, which lost 7 bases and 0 bases, there was a span of 15 bases. CDR3 length: 15 residues. CDR3: CASYLDPASTDTQYF. Here the CDR3 DNA reads TGTGCCAGCTACCTAGATCCCGCTAGCACAGATACGCAGTATTTT.

This chain uses TRBV5-1 with TRBJ1-2; D is unclear. The CDR3 covers 12 residues. Germline assignment: CDR1 SGHRS and CDR2 YFSETQ. V lost 4 bases and J 2 bases, leaving 6 bases between the germline ends. CDR3 residues: CASSPQNYGYTF. CDR3 DNA: TGCGCCAGCAGCCCCCAGAACTATGGCTACACCTTC.

The CDR3 region is CASSLGSIDEAFF. The CDR3 DNA follows: TGCGCCAGCAGCTTGGGGAGCATTGATGAAGCTTTCTTT. The V call is TRBV5-1, the J call TRBJ1-1; D gene uncertain. V was clipped by 0 bases and J by 7 bases, with 10 bases between them. Germline V gene lookup returns CDR1 SGHRS and CDR2 YFSETQ. The CDR3 runs to 13 residues.

This clone was counted only a few times. The rearrangement uses TRBV5-5 and TRBJ1-1; 7 bases match TRBD1. The CDR3 is 15 residues long. V shed 0 bases, J shed 8 bases, and the junction held 10 bases outside the gene matches. Germline CDR1 is SGHKS and CDR2 is YYEKEE (reference sequence). The CDR3 sequence: CASSLVTGAPSEAFF. The CDR3 nucleotides read TGTGCCAGCAGCTTGGTAACAGGGGCCCCCTCGGAAGCTTTCTTT.

The chain uses TRBV30 and TRBJ2-5; D unresolved. Germline CDR1 is GTSNPN and CDR2 is SVGIG (reference sequence). CDR3 length: 12 amino acids. V lost 2 bases to trimming and J lost 5 bases, with 9 bases between them. The CDR3 spells CAWSTARETQYF. The CDR3 DNA sequence: TGTGCCTGGAGTACAGCCCGGGAGACCCAGTACTTC.

The gene calls are TRBV11-2 and TRBJ2-7, with TRBD1 matching over 11 bases. V lost 8 bases, J lost 3 bases, and 6 bases stayed unmatched. The CDR3 length is 14 residues. Germline V gene data show CDR1 as SGHAT and CDR2 as FQNNGV. CDR3 protein: CASSGGTGGYEQYF. DNA of the CDR3: TGTGCCAGCTCGGGGGGGACAGGGGGCTACGAGCAGTACTTC.

The chain links TRBV4-2 to TRBJ2-3; TRBD1 matches 7 bases. Trimming cost V 0 bases and J 2 bases; bases outside gene matches: 5. The CDR3 sequence is 16 residues long. Per germline, CDR1 LGHNA and CDR2 YNFKEQ. The CDR3 sequence: CASSQEGTDNTDTQYF. CDR3 nucleotides: TGTGCCAGCAGCCAAGAAGGGACAGACAACACAGATACGCAGTATTTT.

The chain recombines TRBV19 with TRBJ2-5, with 12 bases identical to TRBD2. The germline V gene encodes CDR1 LNHDA and CDR2 SQIVND (reference sequence). There are 16 residues in the CDR3. V trimming: 5 bases; J trimming: 7 bases; junction bases outside the gene matches: 11. The CDR3 DNA is TGTGCCAGTAGTCCCCGAGGACTAGCGGGAAGGGGGACCCAGTACTTC. Translating gives CASSPRGLAGRGTQYF.

As to this clone: At one end, the junction sequence differs from germline, possibly due to a read error. The rearrangement uses TRBV11-3 and TRBJ1-3; D remains unclear. Per germline, CDR1 SGHNT and CDR2 YENEEA. The CDR3 is 12 amino acids. DNA for the CDR3: TGTGCCAGCAGCTTACTACCAGGTCGAGTGTTCTTT. Translating gives CASSLLPGRVFF.

The chain is built from TRBV7-9 and TRBJ2-6, with D possibly being TRBD2 (6 bases). Trimming pared 7 bases from V and 0 bases from J, leaving 19 bases between. The CDR3 has 18 amino acids. Germline V CDR1 and CDR2: SEHNR, FQNEAQ (reference sequence). CDR3 bases: TGTGCCAGCATTTCTCCAGGAGGGCGGACCTCTGGGGCCAACGTCCTGACTTTC. This gives the protein CASISPGGRTSGANVLTF. Combining the CDR3 with reference TRBV7-9 and TRBJ2-6 gives the whole variable domain DTGVSQNPRHKITKRGQNVTFRCDPISEHNRLYWYRQTLGQGPEFLTYFQNEAQLEKSRLLSDRFSAERPKGSFSTLEIQRTEQGDSAMYLCASISPGGRTSGANVLTFGAGSRLTVL.

About this clone: Germline is not matched at one junction end, which may reflect a read error. This chain connects TRBV18 to TRBJ2-7; a weak D match, TRBD2 (5 bases). This CDR3 region has 12 residues. Germline CDR1 reads KGHSH; CDR2 reads LQKENI. CDR3 sequence reads: CASSPGGYERYF. DNA for the CDR3: TGTGCCAGCTCACCAGGAGGCTACGAGCGGTACTTC.